This TCR beta chain comes out of a study of identical twins. Study findings and constraints: Out-of-frame TCR alpha sharing in monozygotic twins exceeded recombination model predictions. Cross-sectional statistics, not tracking of the same donors, supported the conclusions.

Germline CDR1 SEHNR, CDR2 FQNEAQ (reference sequence). The junction had 13 bases not matched to a gene; V was cut back by 5 bases and J by 10 bases. The CDR3 contains 15 residues. TCRdb reprocessed the 5' RACE reads with MiXCR, giving one entry per CDR3 protein. The sample holds some 320,000 distinct CDR3 sequences; 9% to 15% are singletons and the top ten take 7.2%. This clonotype turned up a few times. Antigen unknown. The data also belong to a second study, concerning yellow fever vaccine responses in identical twins.

The sequenced sample was CD8+ T cells sorted from blood. This sequence was found in a woman between 18 and 30 years old in good health. The rearrangement uses TRBV7-9 and TRBJ2-1, with 8 bases lining up with TRBD2. The CDR3 loop is CASSPKEREFREQFF. The CDR3 region has the DNA TGTGCCAGCAGCCCGAAGGAGCGGGAGTTTAGGGAGCAGTTCTTC.